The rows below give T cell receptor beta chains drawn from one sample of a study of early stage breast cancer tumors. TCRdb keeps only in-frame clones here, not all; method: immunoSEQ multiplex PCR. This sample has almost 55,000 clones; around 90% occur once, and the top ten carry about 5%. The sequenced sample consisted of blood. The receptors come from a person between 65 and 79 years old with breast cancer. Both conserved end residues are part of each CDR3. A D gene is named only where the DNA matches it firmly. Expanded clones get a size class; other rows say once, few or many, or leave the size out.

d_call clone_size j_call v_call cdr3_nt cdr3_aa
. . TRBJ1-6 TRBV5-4 TGTGCCAGCAGCTTGGGAGGCGCCTATAATTCACCCCTCCACTTT CASSLGGAYNSPLHF
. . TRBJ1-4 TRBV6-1 TGTGCCAGCAGGGAGGGTTCAACTAATGAAAAACTGTTTTTT CASREGSTNEKLFF
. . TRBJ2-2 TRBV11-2 TGTGCCAGCAGCTTAGATCTTGTTGGGGGCGGTAACACCGGGGAGCTGTTTTTT CASSLDLVGGGNTGELFF
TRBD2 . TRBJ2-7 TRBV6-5 TGTGCCAGCAGTTACGGGGCTAGCGGGGGTTACGAGCAGTACTTC CASSYGASGGYEQYF
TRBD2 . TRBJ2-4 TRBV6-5 TGTGCCAGCAGTTACTCGCGTAGCGGGAGTAACATTCAGTACTTC CASSYSRSGSNIQYF
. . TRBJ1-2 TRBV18 TGTGCCAGCTCACCACCGATACAGCCTTATGGCTACACCTTC CASSPPIQPYGYTF
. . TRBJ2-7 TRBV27 TGTGCCAGCAGTTTTGGTAGCGGTACCTACGAGCAGTACTTC CASSFGSGTYEQYF
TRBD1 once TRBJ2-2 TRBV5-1 TGCGCCAGCAGCTTGGAGTCACAGGGGGCGAACACCGGGGAGCTGTTTTTT CASSLESQGANTGELFF
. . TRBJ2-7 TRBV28 TGTGCCAGCGTCCCAGAAACATCCTCTTACTACGAGCAGTACTTC CASVPETSSYYEQYF
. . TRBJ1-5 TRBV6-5 TGTGCCAGCAGGAAGATTCTAGGGGGTCAGCCCCAGCATTTT CASRKILGGQPQHF
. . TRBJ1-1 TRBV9 TGTGCCAGCAGCCCCCGGGATGGCATGAACACTGAAGCTTTCTTT CASSPRDGMNTEAFF
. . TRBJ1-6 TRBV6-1 TGTGCCAGCAGTGAAGTCGGAGGGCAGAGTAATTCACCCCTCCACTTT CASSEVGGQSNSPLHF
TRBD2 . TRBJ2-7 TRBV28 TGTGCCAGCAGTACATTACCGGGACTAGCGGGAGAGGTCCCCTACGAGCAGTACTTC CASSTLPGLAGEVPYEQYF
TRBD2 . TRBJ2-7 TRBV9 TGTGCCAGCAGCGGCACTAGCGGAGCCTACGAGCAGTACTTC CASSGTSGAYEQYF
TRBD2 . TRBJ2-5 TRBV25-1 TGTGCCAGCAGTCCGGGACTAGCGGGAGGGGCGTGGGAGACCCAGTACTTC CASSPGLAGGAWETQYF
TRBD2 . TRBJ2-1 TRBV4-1 TGCGCCAGCAGCCACCGACCCGGGACTAGCGGGAGTCCGGGCGACAATGAGCAGTTCTTC CASSHRPGTSGSPGDNEQFF
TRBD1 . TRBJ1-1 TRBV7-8 TGTGCCAGCAGCTCACGACAGGGTCAATCTTTCTTT CASSSRQGQSFF
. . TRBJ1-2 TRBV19 TGTGCCAGTAGTATTCACGGGATAAACTATGGCTACACCTTC CASSIHGINYGYTF
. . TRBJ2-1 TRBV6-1 TGTGCCAGCAGTGAACCTGAGGGGGGGGATGAGCAGTTCTTC CASSEPEGGDEQFF
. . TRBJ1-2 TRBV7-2 TGTGCCAGCAGCTTAAGTCCAGTTAACTATGGCTACACCTTC CASSLSPVNYGYTF
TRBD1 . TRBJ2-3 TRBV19 TGTGCCAGTAATAATAACAGGGGGTACACAGATACGCAGTATTTT CASNNNRGYTDTQYF
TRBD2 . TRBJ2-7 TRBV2 TGTGCCAGCAGGGGAGGGGCCTCCTACGAGCAGTACTTC CASRGGASYEQYF
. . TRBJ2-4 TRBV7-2 TGTGCCAGCAGCTTAGAGTGGGGCGGGATAAAAAACATTCAGTACTTC CASSLEWGGIKNIQYF
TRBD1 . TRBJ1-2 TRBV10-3 TGTGCCATCAGTGATAGCGGGGGGGACAGGCCCTATGGCTACACCTTC CAISDSGGDRPYGYTF
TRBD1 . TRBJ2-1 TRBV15 TGTGCCGCTCGGGACAGGGGCTTCAATGAGCAGTTCTTC CAARDRGFNEQFF
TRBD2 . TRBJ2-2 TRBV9 TGTGCCAGCAGCGAAAGACTAGCGGGGGGTTCAGGGGAGCTGTTTTTT CASSERLAGGSGELFF
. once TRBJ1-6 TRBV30 TGTGCCTGGACGGGGGATTACTATAATTCACCCCTCCACTTT CAWTGDYYNSPLHF
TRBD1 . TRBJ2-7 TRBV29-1 TGCAGCGTTGAAGATAGGTCAGGGGGTAGGTTTAAGTTGGGGGAGCAGTACTTC CSVEDRSGGRFKLGEQYF
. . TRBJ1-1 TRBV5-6 TGTGCCAGCAGCGGAGGTTGGGTTTCTATGAACACTGAAGCTTTCTTT CASSGGWVSMNTEAFF
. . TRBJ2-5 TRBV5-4 TGTGCCAGCAGCTTGGCTGTCGGCGGGCCGGAGACCCAGTACTTC CASSLAVGGPETQYF
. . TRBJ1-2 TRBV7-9 TGTGCCAGCAGCTTAGTAACAGGCTACACCTTC CASSLVTGYTF
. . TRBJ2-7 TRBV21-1 TGTGCCAGCAGTCCCCACCGAAGGGACAGGGGAAGGATTCACGAGCAGTACTTC CASSPHRRDRGRIHEQYF
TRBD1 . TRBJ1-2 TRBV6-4 TGTGCCAGCAGTGCCTCTCCTGGACAGGAGGGCTATGGCTACACCTTC CASSASPGQEGYGYTF
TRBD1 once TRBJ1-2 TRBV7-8 TGTGCCAGCAGCCGCTCGACAGGGACGAATGGCTACACCTTC CASSRSTGTNGYTF
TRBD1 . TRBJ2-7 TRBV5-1 TGCGCCAGCAGCTTGGATGGACAGGGTTCCGAGCAGTACTTC CASSLDGQGSEQYF
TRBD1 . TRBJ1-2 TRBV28 TGTGCCAGCAGTTTCTGGACAGGCAGAATTTTCTTC CASSFWTGRIFF
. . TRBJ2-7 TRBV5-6 TGTGCCAGCAGCCCTTTTTACTTGCCCCCCGAGCAGTACTTC CASSPFYLPPEQYF
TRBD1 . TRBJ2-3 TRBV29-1 TGCAGCGTTGGAGGACAGGGACGGGATACGCAGTATTTT CSVGGQGRDTQYF
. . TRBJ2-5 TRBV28 TGTGCCAGCAGTTTAATGGGCACAGGGAAAAAGACCCAGTACTTC CASSLMGTGKKTQYF
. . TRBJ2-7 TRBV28 TGTGCCAGCAGGGAAACAGGGTCCCACGAGCAGTACTTC CASRETGSHEQYF
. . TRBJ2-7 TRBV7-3 TGTGCCAGCAGCCCAGGAGGGAGGAACCACGAGCAGTACTTC CASSPGGRNHEQYF
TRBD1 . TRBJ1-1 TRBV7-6 TGTGCCAGCAGCCCCAACCCCGGGACAGGTAACACTGAAGCTTTCTTT CASSPNPGTGNTEAFF
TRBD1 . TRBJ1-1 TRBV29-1 TGCAGCGTTGGGACAGGGGGCGCGGGCACTGAAGCTTTCTTT CSVGTGGAGTEAFF
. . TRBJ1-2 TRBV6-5 TGTGCCAGCAGTTACATAGGACATGGGGGCTACACCTTC CASSYIGHGGYTF
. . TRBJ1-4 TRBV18 TGTGCCAGCTCACCAGATACGGGGGGGAATGAAAAACTGTTTTTT CASSPDTGGNEKLFF
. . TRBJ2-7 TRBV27 TGTGCCAGCATCGGCAGGACCTACGAGCAGTACTTC CASIGRTYEQYF
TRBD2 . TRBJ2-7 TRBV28 TGTGCCAGCAGGGGTGGGACTAGCAACTACGAGCAGTACTTC CASRGGTSNYEQYF
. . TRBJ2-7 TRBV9 TGTGCCAGCAGCCTAACCTCTAGCGTCTACGAGCAGTACTTC CASSLTSSVYEQYF
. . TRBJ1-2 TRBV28 TGTGCCGCGGGACTCACGAGGGGCTACACCTTC CAAGLTRGYTF
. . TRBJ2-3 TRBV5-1 TGCGCCAGCAGCCCCGAACGCGCTTCAGGAACGCAGTATTTT CASSPERASGTQYF
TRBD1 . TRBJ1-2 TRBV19 TGTGCCAGTAGGAAGACAGGGGCGGGCTATGGCTACACCTTC CASRKTGAGYGYTF
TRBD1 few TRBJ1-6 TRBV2 TGTGCCAGCAGCGGGGACAGGGAATCACCCCTCCACTTT CASSGDRESPLHF
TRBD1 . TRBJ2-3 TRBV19 TGTGCCAGTAGTACTACAGGGGACACAGATACGCAGTATTTT CASSTTGDTDTQYF
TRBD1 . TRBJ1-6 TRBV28 TGTGCCAACCCACAACAGGGAACTCAGGGGGATAATTCACCCCTCCACTTT CANPQQGTQGDNSPLHF
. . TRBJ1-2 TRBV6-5 TGTGCCAGCAGTCAGACTTCTAACTATGGCTACACCTTC CASSQTSNYGYTF
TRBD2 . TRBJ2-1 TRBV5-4 TGTGCCAGCCGGCGGGGGAATGAGCAGTTCTTC CASRRGNEQFF
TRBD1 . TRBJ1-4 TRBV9 TGTGCCAGCAGCGTCGGACAGGGTAGCGAAAAACTGTTTTTT CASSVGQGSEKLFF